The 21 T cell receptor beta chains listed next were all sequenced from one sample in a study of T cells after yellow fever vaccination. TCRdb reprocessed the 5' RACE reads with MiXCR, giving one entry per CDR3 protein. In the table there are roughly 520,000 distinct CDR3 sequences, around a fifth of which are singletons. The material was PBMCs, obtained 20 to 25 days after the first yellow fever vaccination. Receptors originate from a man younger than 35 who received the YFV17D yellow fever vaccine.

This clonotype was seen a handful of times. The gene calls are TRBV12-3 or TRBV12-4 and TRBJ2-5; 7 nucleotides match TRBD2. The CDR3 is made up of 15 amino acids. V gave up 6 bases and J gave up 1 base; unmatched junction bases: 8. The CDR3 bases are TGTGCCAGCAGAACCGGGACTACATTCCAAGAGACCCAGTACTTC. It yields the protein CASRTGTTFQETQYF.

In DNA form, the CDR3 reads TGTGCCAGTAGTATGGACAGAATCCAAGAGACCCAGTACTTC. It encodes CASSMDRIQETQYF. V gene TRBV19 combines with J gene TRBJ2-5; D is perhaps TRBD1 (6 bases). The V gene's germline CDR1 is LNHDA and CDR2 SQIVND (reference sequence). The CDR3 has 14 residues. Between the trimmed V and J ends, which lost 3 bases and 1 base, there was a span of 9 bases. The whole variable domain, remainder taken from reference TRBV19 and TRBJ2-5, is DGGITQSPKYLFRKEGQNVTLSCEQNLNHDAMYWYRQDPGQGLRLIYYSQIVNDFQKGDIAEGYSVSREKKESFPLTVTSAQKNPTAFYLCASSMDRIQETQYFGPGTRLLVL.

In the case of this clonotype: Germline and junction disagree at one end, which may indicate a read error. The rearrangement links TRBV7-2 to TRBJ2-6; 9 bases map to TRBD2. The CDR3 totals 17 residues. Germline CDR1 SGHTA, CDR2 FQGNSA. CDR3 amino acids: CASSLRRGGTGDNVLTF. Written as DNA, the CDR3 is TGTGCCAGCAGCTTAAGGCGGGGGGGGACTGGGGACAACGTCCTGACTTTC.

J is TRBJ2-6 and V is TRBV6-5; D might be TRBD1 (5 bases). The ends were cut back, 0 bases at V and 2 bases at J, with 8 bases in the middle. There are 16 residues in the CDR3. CDR1 and CDR2 (germline): MNHEY, SVGAGI. CDR3 DNA: TGTGCCAGCAGTTACTCCGCCAGGGCTGGGGCCAACGTCCTGACTTTC. It translates to CASSYSARAGANVLTF.

V and J are TRBV9 and TRBJ2-5; perhaps TRBD1 as D (5 bases). This CDR3 has 15 residues. V was clipped by 1 base and J by 5 bases, with 15 bases between them. In germline, CDR1 is SGDLS, CDR2 YYNGEE. CDR3 in amino acids: CASSVNHRIWETQYF. The CDR3 DNA follows: TGTGCCAGCAGCGTAAATCACAGGATTTGGGAGACCCAGTACTTC.

This clonotype was observed a few times. V and J are TRBV5-1 and TRBJ2-3, with 9 bases identical to TRBD1. J gave up 4 bases and V 4 bases, and 7 bases lay outside the gene matches. CDR3 size: 15 residues. Per germline, CDR1 SGHRS and CDR2 YFSETQ. The CDR3 sequence: CASSPHRGRSDTQYF. As DNA, the CDR3 is TGCGCCAGCAGCCCTCACAGGGGGCGGTCAGATACGCAGTATTTT.

This clonotype turned up a few times. The chain has TRBV5-1 and TRBJ2-7, with D maybe TRBD1 (6 bases). The V and J ends lost 5 bases and 0 bases respectively, with 12 bases between them. CDR1 and CDR2 (germline): SGHRS, YFSETQ. CDR3 length: 14 amino acids. The CDR3 loop reads CASRQGVSSYEQYV. CDR3 nucleotides: TGCGCCAGCAGACAGGGAGTTAGCTCCTACGAGCAGTACGTC.

The chain combines TRBV20-1 with TRBJ1-6; possible D gene TRBD1, 6 bases. The CDR3 has 14 residues. V lost 2 bases and J 10 bases, leaving 15 bases between the germline ends. Per the germline V gene, CDR1 is DFQATT and CDR2 is SNEGSKA (reference sequence). CDR3 DNA: TGCAGTGCTAGAAGGGGGACTGCTGTGTCACCCCTCCACTTT. It is translated as CSARRGTAVSPLHF.

This clonotype showed up just a few times. V gene TRBV4-2 combines with J gene TRBJ2-1; D possibly matches TRBD1 or TRBD2 (5 bases each). Between the trimmed V and J ends, which lost 1 base and 10 bases, there was a span of 11 bases. The CDR3 is made up of 13 amino acids. CDR1 LGHNA and CDR2 YNFKEQ come from the germline V gene. The CDR3 protein is CASSQVTGQEQFF. The CDR3 DNA reads as TGTGCCAGCAGCCAAGTAACGGGGCAGGAGCAGTTCTTC.

This chain joins TRBV24-1 and TRBJ2-7, with a tentative D call TRBD1 (5 bases). The CDR3 sequence is 15 residues long. CDR1 and CDR2 from the germline V gene are KGHDR and SFDVKD. The V end was cut by 0 bases, the J end by 0 bases, with 8 bases between. The CDR3 DNA is TGTGCCACCAGTGATTTGCACGACAGCTCCTACGAGCAGTACGTC. Protein: CATSDLHDSSYEQYV.

The V call is TRBV20-1, the J call TRBJ2-7; D unclear. The germline gives CDR1 DFQATT, CDR2 SNEGSKA (reference sequence). V was shortened by 6 bases and J by 3 bases, with 18 bases between the two germline ends. This CDR3 is 14 amino acids long. The CDR3 DNA reads TGCAGTGCCATAAAACTCTTTAGGGACTACGAGCAGTACTTC. Protein sequence: CSAIKLFRDYEQYF.

This chain joins TRBV7-9 and TRBJ2-7, with 9 positions matching TRBD1. Looked up from germline, CDR1 is SEHNR and CDR2 is FQNEAQ (reference sequence). This CDR3 is 16 amino acids long. The V and J ends lost 4 bases and 6 bases, in that order; junction bases with no gene match: 13. As DNA, the CDR3 is TGTGCCAGCAGCTATCTTCCGGGACAGGGAAAGGCCGAGCAGTACTTC. Translating it yields CASSYLPGQGKAEQYF.

In its sample, this clonotype was seen a few times. The chain employs TRBV20-1 and TRBJ1-6; 9 bases agree with TRBD1. The CDR3 consists of 15 residues. Germline V gene lookup returns CDR1 DFQATT and CDR2 SNEGSKA (reference sequence). Trimming at V came to 3 bases and at J to 11 bases, leaving 11 bases not matched to a gene. CDR3 in DNA: TGCAGTGCTAGTTTGGGGACAGGGACAAGTACACCCCTCCACTTT. Residues: CSASLGTGTSTPLHF.

The chain employs TRBV19 and TRBJ1-2, with 7 bases aligning to TRBD1. Germline V CDR1 and CDR2: LNHDA, SQIVND (reference sequence). The junction had 9 bases not matched to a gene; V was cut back by 5 bases and J by 0 bases. The CDR3 has 16 residues. CDR3 loop: CASSSRSGTANYGYTF. The DNA for the CDR3 is TGTGCCAGTAGTTCGCGATCCGGGACAGCTAACTATGGCTACACCTTC.

The chain is built from TRBV6-5 and TRBJ1-4; D unclear. Trimming left V 0 bases short and J 7 bases short, with 12 bases between. The CDR3 spans 15 residues. Looked up from germline, CDR1 is MNHEY and CDR2 is SVGAGI. This CDR3 is CASSYSAREGEKLFF. For the CDR3, the DNA is TGTGCCAGCAGTTACTCCGCCAGAGAAGGTGAAAAACTGTTTTTT.

This clonotype was observed a few times. The rearrangement links TRBV7-8 to TRBJ1-2; D call uncertain. The germline V and J ends were trimmed by 3 bases and 5 bases, with 10 bases remaining between them. The CDR3 is made up of 13 amino acids. Germline V gene sequence: CDR1 SGHVS, CDR2 FQNEAQ. The CDR3: CASSFRTAYGYTF. The CDR3 region has the DNA TGTGCCAGCAGCTTCAGGACGGCTTATGGCTACACCTTC. Full variable domain (outside the CDR3, taken from reference TRBV7-8 and TRBJ1-2): GAGVSQSPRYKVAKRGQDVALRCDPISGHVSLFWYQQALGQGPEFLTYFQNEAQLDKSGLPSDRFFAERPEGSVSTLKIQRTQQEDSAVYLCASSFRTAYGYTFGSGTRLTVV.

This clonotype has a handful of counts. The DNA of the CDR3 is TGTGCCAGCAGTTCCTTTGGCGGGGGGGCCTTTAATGAGCAGTTCTTC. This translates into CASSSFGGGAFNEQFF. The rearrangement joins TRBV6-2 or TRBV6-3 to TRBJ2-1; 9 nucleotides align to TRBD2. The ends lost 4 bases at V and 7 bases at J; junction bases unmatched: 11. There are 16 residues in the CDR3. Germline CDR1 is MNHEY and CDR2 is SVGEGT.

The CDR3 region has the DNA TGTGCCAGCAGCTTAGGTGTCGGGGGATACTACGAGCAGTACGTC. It specifies CASSLGVGGYYEQYV. The chain employs TRBV7-2 and TRBJ2-7; D possibly corresponds to TRBD2 (6 bases). The CDR3 totals 15 residues. From germline, CDR1 is SGHTA and CDR2 FQGNSA. V was pared by 1 base and J by 3 bases, with 13 bases between.

This rearrangement joins TRBV5-4 to TRBJ1-5; D is ambiguous. The length of the CDR3 is 16 residues. Germline loops: CDR1 SGHNT, CDR2 YYREEE (reference sequence). The V end lost 0 bases, the J end lost 6 bases, and 16 bases lay between the germline ends. In nucleotides, the CDR3 is TGTGCCAGCAGCTTGGGCCCTCCAGGTTTGGGTCAGCCCCAGCATTTT. Amino acids: CASSLGPPGLGQPQHF.

This clonotype has only a few counts. The chain links TRBV5-1 to TRBJ2-7; D unresolved. The V gene's germline CDR1 is SGHRS and CDR2 YFSETQ. The CDR3 runs to 12 residues. The germline V and J ends were trimmed by 4 bases and 5 bases, with 10 bases remaining between them. The CDR3 spells CASSPPGDEQYF. Written as DNA, the CDR3 is TGCGCCAGCAGCCCCCCCGGAGACGAGCAGTACTTC.

This clonotype has just a few counts. The chain employs TRBV29-1 and TRBJ2-2; D uncertain. The CDR3 runs 11 residues. Germline V lookup: CDR1 SQVTM, CDR2 ANQGSEA. The germline V and J ends were trimmed by 5 bases and 2 bases, with 3 bases remaining between them. The CDR3 nucleotides read TGCAGCGTTATAAACACCGGGGAGCTGTTTTTT. It is translated as CSVINTGELFF.